This T cell receptor beta chain is from a study of shared clonotypes between healthy human individuals (dated by TCRdb to the early 2020s). Regarding the research as a whole: A couple of women and three men aged 18 to 49 years were included in the cohort. For each donor, three plates each were used for CD4 naive and CD4 memory, two plates were used for CD8 naive, and one plate was used for CD8 memory. To estimate repertoire size and how much clonotype sharing occurs between individuals, the study deeply sequenced the blood TCR repertoires of five healthy adults. To increase sequencing depth and limit assay-specific biases, different laboratories used diverse techniques to prepare libraries and sequence TCR repertoires. Leukapheresis yielded between about 0.9 and 8.9 billion PBMCs per donor.

The donors were healthy, HIV-negative adults who had no recently reported acute infections or vaccinations. All donors were Caucasian adults living in Nashville, Tennessee, USA. CD4+ T cells were enriched through magnetic negative selection, after which naive cells were positively selected on CD45RA and the remaining negative fraction served as the memory subset. Blood was collected by leukapheresis, and PBMCs were isolated by Ficoll-Histopaque density gradient centrifugation and then cryopreserved in liquid nitrogen vapor phase. Purity and quantity of every magnetically sorted T cell population were checked by analytical flow cytometry. Genomic DNA was isolated from each sorted fraction and quantified by UV absorbance on a Nanodrop 2000c. The full study reports these points: Sampling was restricted to blood, and TCR repertoires in tissues likely differ from the TCR repertoires found in blood. Based on pairwise subsampling, the degree of clonotype sharing among donors was expected to be affected by sequencing depth. Higher generation probabilities were observed for clonotypes shared by all four sorted-subset donors than for non-shared clonotypes. Across four donors, roughly 5.1% of naive CD4, approximately 4% of naive CD8, approximately 2.5% of memory CD4, and 0.3% to 0.45% of memory CD8 clonotypes were shared. Incomplete sequencing was indicated by rarefaction of sorted-subset datasets, despite the large sequencing depth. Larger estimated clonotype richness was generally found for naive subsets than for memory subsets. The small number of donors limited the genetic and exposure-history diversity represented.

Using the deep immunoSEQ assay, TCR CDR3 regions were amplified from genomic DNA by multiplex PCR. Extracted genomic DNA from each cell subset was distributed evenly across all wells of several immunoSEQ 96-well plates, and each plate was treated as a replicate. For sorted subsets, each replicate PCR was loaded with roughly 200 ng genomic DNA, equivalent to 30,000 to 35,000 T cell genomes. Purified libraries were measured with a Qubit 3.0 fluorometer, size-checked on a Bioanalyzer 2100, and measured again with the KAPA Library Quantification kit. Every immunoSEQ 96-well plate was sequenced on a dedicated single-read 150-cycle Illumina NextSeq 550 flow cell. In the paper's pipeline: Because only junctional sequences without quality scores were contained in the immunoSEQ output, filtering matching that applied to full-length reads could not be performed. Sequences were annotated with PyIR, a Python wrapper for IgBLAST v1.9, and V/J genes and CDR3 were assigned using IMGT germline references. Reads were removed for weak V/J assignments (E-value above 1e-6), missing CDR3, stop codons, out-of-frame junctions, or ambiguous translated residues. V3J clonotypes were defined as sequences sharing the same inferred V gene, J gene, and CDR3 amino acid sequence. Percentage overlap between repertoires was calculated by dividing the number of shared unique clonotypes by the size of the smaller repertoire. Richness of each repertoire was evaluated using RTK rarefaction, the Chao1 estimator, and Recon v2.1 estimates of unobserved clonotypes. OLGA was used to compute generation probabilities for all TCRbeta clonotypes that the gDNA method yielded from four donors. TCRdb provides this immuneACCESS table in a form limited to in-frame rearrangements. Some clones are lacking; in checked studies, under half of them reflect an unresolved V gene, and why the rest are absent is not known. That table is the source of V, J and clone size, and D and trimming were worked out from the DNA. This sample is represented by roughly 1,000,000 clones; approximately 80% of them were singletons. 0.6% to 0.7% of the sample is in the top ten clones.

A single count supports this clone. It lacks a known antigen. Base qualities are not recorded, but no much larger clone differs from it by a single base. Measured from the cysteine to the phenylalanine, the CDR3 is 14 residues long. Only the CDR3 part of the read is kept: 42 bases, read in frame from the first base. Germline trimming amounts to 5 bases on V and 6 bases on J, with 3 as the count of junction bases outside the gene matches. CDR1 and CDR2 (SGHTA, FQGTGA) derive from the germline V gene. This sequence uses TRBV7-3 and TRBJ2-7; the central 14 bases match TRBD2. The clonotype originates from a man between 18 and 29 years old in good health. Some clones in this sample may be carry-over from other donors' samples. The sequencing input was memory CD4+ T cells from PBMCs. Taken with the paper, the label for cell subset or site translates to: CD45RA-negative fraction. In nucleotide form, the sequence is TGTGCCAGCAGCAGACTAGCGGGAGGGGGCGAGCAGTACTTC. Its amino acids are CASSRLAGGGEQYF.